The clone carrying this TCR beta chain was picked up a small number of times. Trimming cost V 3 bases and J 6 bases; bases outside gene matches: 3. The CDR3 has 15 residues. Per germline, CDR1 SGHAT and CDR2 FQDESV (reference sequence). This sample stems from a study of graft-versus-host responses after intestinal transplantation. Assay: immunoSEQ multiplex PCR; the TCRdb copy retains only in-frame clones and omits some. There are 11,000 to 15,000 clones in the sample; roughly 30% occur only once, and around 5.7% lies in the top ten. The study, taken as a whole, reports: Allograft clonal ratios (graft-versus-host to host-versus-graft) were high in patients who had graft-donor T cell macrochimerism.

The specimen was alloreactive CD4+ T cells from a mixed lymphocyte reaction culture, collected before intestinal transplant. The subset was: CFSE-low proliferating T cells sorted from roughly six-day pre-transplant mixed lymphocyte reaction (GvH or HvG direction). This sequence was found in a human patient who received an intestinal transplant. This chain connects TRBV11-1 to TRBJ1-6; 9 nucleotides align to TRBD1. The CDR3 sequence is CASSFMTGGNSPLHF. The CDR3, as DNA: TGTGCCAGCAGCTTCATGACAGGGGGTAATTCACCCCTCCACTTT.